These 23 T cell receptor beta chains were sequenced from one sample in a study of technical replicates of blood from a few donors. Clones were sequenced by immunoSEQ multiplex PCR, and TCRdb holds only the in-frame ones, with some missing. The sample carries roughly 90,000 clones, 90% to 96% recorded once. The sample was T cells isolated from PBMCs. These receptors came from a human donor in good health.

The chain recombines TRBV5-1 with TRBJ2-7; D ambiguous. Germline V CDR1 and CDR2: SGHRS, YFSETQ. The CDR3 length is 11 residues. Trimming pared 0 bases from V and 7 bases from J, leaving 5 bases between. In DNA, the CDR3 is TGCGCCAGCAGCTTGGGAGGAGAGCAGTACTTC. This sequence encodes CASSLGGEQYF.

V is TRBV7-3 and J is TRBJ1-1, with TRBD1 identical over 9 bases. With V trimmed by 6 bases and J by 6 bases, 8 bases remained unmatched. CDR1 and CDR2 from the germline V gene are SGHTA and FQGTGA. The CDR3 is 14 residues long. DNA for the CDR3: TGTGCCAGCAGAGCCGGGACAGGGATCGCTGAAGCTTTCTTT. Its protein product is CASRAGTGIAEAFF.

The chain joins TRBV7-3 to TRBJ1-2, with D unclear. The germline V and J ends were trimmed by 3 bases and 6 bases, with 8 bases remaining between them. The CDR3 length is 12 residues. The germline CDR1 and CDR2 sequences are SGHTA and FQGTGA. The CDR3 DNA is TGTGCCAGCAGCTTCCGGGGTGATGGCTACACCTTC. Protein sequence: CASSFRGDGYTF.

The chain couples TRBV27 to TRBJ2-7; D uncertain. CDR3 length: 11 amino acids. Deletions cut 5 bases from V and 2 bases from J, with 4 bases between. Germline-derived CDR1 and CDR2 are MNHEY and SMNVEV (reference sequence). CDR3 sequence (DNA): TGTGCCAGCAGTAACACCTACGAGCAGTACTTC. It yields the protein CASSNTYEQYF.

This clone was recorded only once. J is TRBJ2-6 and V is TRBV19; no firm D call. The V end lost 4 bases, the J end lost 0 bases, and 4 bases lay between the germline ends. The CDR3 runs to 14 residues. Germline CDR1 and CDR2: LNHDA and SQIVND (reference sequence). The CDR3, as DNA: TGTGCCAGTAGTAGACTCTCTGGGGCCAACGTCCTGACTTTC. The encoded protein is CASSRLSGANVLTF.

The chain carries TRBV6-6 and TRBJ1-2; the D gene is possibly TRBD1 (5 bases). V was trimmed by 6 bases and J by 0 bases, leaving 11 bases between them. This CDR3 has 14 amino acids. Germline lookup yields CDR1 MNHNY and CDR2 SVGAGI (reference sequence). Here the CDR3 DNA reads TGTGCCAGCAGCCCAGGGTTATCTAACTATGGCTACACCTTC. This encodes CASSPGLSNYGYTF.

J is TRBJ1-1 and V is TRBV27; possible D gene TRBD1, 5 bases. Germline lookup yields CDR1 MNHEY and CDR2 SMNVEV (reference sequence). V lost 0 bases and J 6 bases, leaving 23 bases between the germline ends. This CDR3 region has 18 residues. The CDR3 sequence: CASSLSTGGPRRGPEAFF. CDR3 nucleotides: TGTGCCAGCAGTTTATCAACGGGGGGTCCTCGAAGGGGACCTGAAGCTTTCTTT.

The CDR3 loop is CASSLGLAGLNEQFF. The CDR3 DNA sequence: TGTGCCAGCAGCCTCGGACTAGCGGGGCTCAATGAGCAGTTCTTC. The chain combines TRBV27 with TRBJ2-1, with 12 bases lining up with TRBD2. This CDR3 contains 15 residues. Germline CDR1 and CDR2: MNHEY and SMNVEV (reference sequence). Unmatched junction bases numbered 6, after V lost 6 bases and J lost 6 bases.

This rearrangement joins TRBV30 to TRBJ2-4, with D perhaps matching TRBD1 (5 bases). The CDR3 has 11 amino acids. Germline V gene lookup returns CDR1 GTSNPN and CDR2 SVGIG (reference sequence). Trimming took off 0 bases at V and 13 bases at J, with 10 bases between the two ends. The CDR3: CAWSVSGLQYF. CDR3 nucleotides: TGTGCCTGGAGTGTATCAGGGTTGCAGTACTTC. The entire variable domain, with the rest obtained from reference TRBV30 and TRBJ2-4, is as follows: SQTIHQWPATLVQPVGSPLSLECTVEGTSNPNLYWYRQAAGRGLQLLFYSVGIGQISSEVPQNLSASRPQDRQFILSSKKLLLSDSGFYLCAWSVSGLQYFGAGTRLSVL.

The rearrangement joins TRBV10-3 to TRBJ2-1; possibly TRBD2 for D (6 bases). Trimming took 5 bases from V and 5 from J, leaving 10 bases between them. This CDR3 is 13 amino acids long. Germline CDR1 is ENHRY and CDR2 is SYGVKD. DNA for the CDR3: TGTGCCATCAGTCCGGGACTCGACAATGAGCAGTTCTTC. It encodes CAISPGLDNEQFF.

The CDR3 sequence: CASSDRGVGGRRNTEAFF. In DNA, the CDR3 is TGTGCCAGCAGCGATAGAGGTGTCGGGGGGCGCCGGAACACTGAAGCTTTCTTT. The rearrangement uses TRBV9 and TRBJ1-1, with a tentative D call TRBD1 (6 bases). The CDR3 is made up of 18 amino acids. In germline, CDR1 is SGDLS, CDR2 YYNGEE. V was clipped by 3 bases and J by 1 base, with 22 bases between them.

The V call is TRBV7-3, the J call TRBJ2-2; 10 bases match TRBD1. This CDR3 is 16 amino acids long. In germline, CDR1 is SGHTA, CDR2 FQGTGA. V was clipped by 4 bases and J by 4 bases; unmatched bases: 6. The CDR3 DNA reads TGTGCCAGCAGCTCCGACAGGGGGCCGATCACCGGGGAGCTGTTTTTT. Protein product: CASSSDRGPITGELFF. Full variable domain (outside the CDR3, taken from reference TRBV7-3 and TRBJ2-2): GAGVSQTPSNKVTEKGKYVELRCDPISGHTALYWYRQSLGQGPEFLIYFQGTGAADDSGLPNDRFFAVRPEGSVSTLKIQRTERGDSAVYLCASSSDRGPITGELFFGEGSRLTVL.

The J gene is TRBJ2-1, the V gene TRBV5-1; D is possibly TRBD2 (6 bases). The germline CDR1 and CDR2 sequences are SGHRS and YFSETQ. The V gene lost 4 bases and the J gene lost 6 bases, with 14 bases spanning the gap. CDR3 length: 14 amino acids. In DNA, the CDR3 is TGCGCCAGCAGCCAGCTAGTGGGGGGCAATGAGCAGTTCTTC. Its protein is CASSQLVGGNEQFF. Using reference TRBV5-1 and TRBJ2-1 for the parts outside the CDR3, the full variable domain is KAGVTQTPRYLIKTRGQQVTLSCSPISGHRSVSWYQQTPGQGLQFLFEYFSETQRNKGNFPGRFSGRQFSNSRSEMNVSTLELGDSALYLCASSQLVGGNEQFFGPGTRLTVL.

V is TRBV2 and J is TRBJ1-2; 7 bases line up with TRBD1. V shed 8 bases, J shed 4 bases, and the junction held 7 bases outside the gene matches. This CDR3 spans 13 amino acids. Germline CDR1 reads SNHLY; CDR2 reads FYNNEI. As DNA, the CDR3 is TGTGCCAGCGTCGGGGGACAGTTCTATGGCTACACCTTC. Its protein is CASVGGQFYGYTF.

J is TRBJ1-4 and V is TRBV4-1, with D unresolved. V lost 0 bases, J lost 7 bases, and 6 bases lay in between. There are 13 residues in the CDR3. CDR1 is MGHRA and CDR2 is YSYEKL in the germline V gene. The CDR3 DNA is TGCGCCAGCAGCCAAGATAGAGGTGAAAAACTGTTTTTT. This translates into CASSQDRGEKLFF.

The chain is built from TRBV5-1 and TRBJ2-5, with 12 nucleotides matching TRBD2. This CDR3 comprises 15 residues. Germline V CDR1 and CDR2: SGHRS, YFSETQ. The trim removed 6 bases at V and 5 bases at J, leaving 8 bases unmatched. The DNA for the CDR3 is TGCGCCAGCAAAGGACTAGCGGGATTAGAGGAGACCCAGTACTTC. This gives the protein CASKGLAGLEETQYF.

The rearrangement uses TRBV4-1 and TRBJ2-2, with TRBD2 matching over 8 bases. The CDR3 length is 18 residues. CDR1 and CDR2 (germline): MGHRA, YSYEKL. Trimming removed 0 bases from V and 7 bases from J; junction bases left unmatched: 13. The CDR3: CASSQEPGRAKESGELFF. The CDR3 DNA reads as TGCGCCAGCAGCCAAGAACCCGGGAGGGCCAAGGAAAGCGGGGAGCTGTTTTTT.

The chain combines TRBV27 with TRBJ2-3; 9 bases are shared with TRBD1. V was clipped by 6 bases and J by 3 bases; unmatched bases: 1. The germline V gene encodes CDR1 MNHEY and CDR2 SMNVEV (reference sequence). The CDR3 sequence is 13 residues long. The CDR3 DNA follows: TGTGCCAGCAGGGGACAGGGAACAGATACGCAGTATTTT. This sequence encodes CASRGQGTDTQYF.

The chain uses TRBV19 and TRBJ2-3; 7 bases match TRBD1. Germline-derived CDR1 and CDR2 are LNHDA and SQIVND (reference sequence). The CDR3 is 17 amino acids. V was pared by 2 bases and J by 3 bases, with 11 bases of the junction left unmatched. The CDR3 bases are TGTGCCAGTAGTATACGCACAGGGGTCGTTGGGACAGATACGCAGTATTTT. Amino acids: CASSIRTGVVGTDTQYF.

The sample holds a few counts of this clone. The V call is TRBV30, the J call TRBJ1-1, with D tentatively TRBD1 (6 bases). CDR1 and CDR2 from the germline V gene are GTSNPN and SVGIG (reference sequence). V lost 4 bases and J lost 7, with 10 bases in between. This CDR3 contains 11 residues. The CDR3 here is CAWNRQVEAFF. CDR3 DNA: TGTGCCTGGAATCGACAGGTTGAAGCTTTCTTT.

In DNA form, the CDR3 reads TGTGCCAGCAGCTTGGGACTAGCGCTTGCAGATACGCAGTATTTT. It specifies CASSLGLALADTQYF. V usage is TRBV5-4 and J usage is TRBJ2-3; 8 nucleotides match TRBD2. CDR1 and CDR2 (germline): SGHNT, YYREEE (reference sequence). This CDR3 spans 15 amino acids. The junction had 4 bases not matched to a gene; V was cut back by 0 bases and J by 4 bases.

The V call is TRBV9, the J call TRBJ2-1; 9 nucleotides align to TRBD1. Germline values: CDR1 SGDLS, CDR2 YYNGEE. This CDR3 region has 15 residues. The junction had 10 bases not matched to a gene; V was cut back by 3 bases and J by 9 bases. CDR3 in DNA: TGTGCCAGCAGCGACCAGGGACAGGGCTTAGCTGAGCAGTTCTTC. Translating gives CASSDQGQGLAEQFF.

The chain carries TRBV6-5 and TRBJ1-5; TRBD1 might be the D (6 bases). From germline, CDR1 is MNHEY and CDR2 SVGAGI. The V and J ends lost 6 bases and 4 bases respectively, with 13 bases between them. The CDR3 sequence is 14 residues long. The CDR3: CASRVQGTNQPQHF. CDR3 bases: TGTGCCAGCAGAGTACAGGGAACGAATCAGCCCCAGCATTTT.